Below, 19 T cell receptor beta chains from the same sample are listed, as sequenced in a study of T cell responses to AZD1222 COVID-19 vaccine. Repertoires were generated with immunoSEQ multiplex PCR, while TCRdb's copy carries only in-frame clones and drops some. Of about 130,000 clones in the sample, just over 90% are singletons; the top ten hold over 8%. This sample comprised peripheral blood, obtained on day 0 of AZD1222 vaccination. The receptors come from an adult in good health.

CDR3 in DNA: TGTGCCACCAGTGGGAGGTCCGGAGCTTTCTTT. Its translation is CATSGRSGAFF. The rearrangement joins TRBV24-1 to TRBJ1-1; no definite D call. V lost 5 bases to trimming and J lost 10 bases, with 10 bases between them. This CDR3 region has 11 residues. Looked up from germline, CDR1 is KGHDR and CDR2 is SFDVKD.

The chain uses TRBV27 and TRBJ1-6, with a weak D call TRBD1 (5 bases). V lost 6 bases, J lost 13 bases, and 19 bases lay in between. Germline V gene lookup returns CDR1 MNHEY and CDR2 SMNVEV (reference sequence). This CDR3 has 14 amino acids. CDR3 in amino acids: CASRPDRNPSPLHF. The CDR3 nucleotides read TGTGCCAGCAGACCTGACAGAAACCCTAGTCCCCTCCACTTT.

DNA of the CDR3: TGTGCCAGCAGTTACACCTACGGGGTCCGGAACACTGAAGCTTTCTTT. Residues: CASSYTYGVRNTEAFF. V is TRBV6-2 or TRBV6-3 and J is TRBJ1-1; D is uncertain. The CDR3 consists of 16 residues. The V gene's germline CDR1 is MNHEY and CDR2 SVGEGT. Trimming pared 2 bases from V and 1 base from J, leaving 14 bases between.

The chain carries TRBV5-1 and TRBJ1-6; TRBD1 agrees at 8 bases. Per the germline V gene, CDR1 is SGHRS and CDR2 is YFSETQ. J was trimmed by 5 bases and V by 2 bases; bases with no gene match: 3. The CDR3 is 15 residues long. CDR3 region: CASSLQGGDNSPLHF. The CDR3 DNA is TGCGCCAGCAGCTTACAGGGGGGGGATAATTCACCCCTCCACTTT.

The gene calls are TRBV5-4 and TRBJ1-1; D is perhaps TRBD1 (6 bases). The CDR3 spans 14 residues. Trimming took off 5 bases at V and 1 base at J, with 12 bases between the two ends. Germline CDR1 is SGHNT and CDR2 is YYREEE (reference sequence). CDR3 in DNA: TGTGCCAGCAGTAGGGGGGCGAAGAACACTGAAGCTTTCTTT. It yields the protein CASSRGAKNTEAFF.

The V and J genes are TRBV7-9 and TRBJ2-1, with a possible D match to TRBD1 (5 bases). The germline gives CDR1 SEHNR, CDR2 FQNEAQ (reference sequence). Trimming pared 5 bases from V and 8 bases from J, leaving 7 bases between. There are 11 residues in the CDR3. CDR3 loop: CASSVRDEQFF. CDR3 nucleotide sequence: TGTGCCAGCAGCGTCAGGGATGAGCAGTTCTTC.

This chain links TRBV3-1 (or the pseudogene TRBV3-2) with TRBJ1-5; D not resolved. Per the germline V gene, CDR1 is LGHDT and CDR2 is YNNKEL (reference sequence). The CDR3 runs to 13 residues. Trimming cost V 4 bases and J 4 bases, with 8 bases left between them. The CDR3 region is CASSRAGNQPQHF. Written as DNA, the CDR3 is TGTGCCAGCAGCCGGGCGGGGAATCAGCCCCAGCATTTT.

The rearrangement uses TRBV28 and TRBJ1-2, with D possibly being TRBD1 (5 bases). V was pared by 4 bases and J by 8 bases, with 14 bases between. This CDR3 region has 13 residues. The V gene's germline CDR1 is MDHEN and CDR2 SYDVKM. CDR3 sequence reads: CASSSGLPEGYTF. DNA for the CDR3: TGTGCCAGCAGTTCGGGACTTCCGGAGGGCTACACCTTC.

This clone was seen more than once but under ten times. The chain links TRBV24-1 to TRBJ1-2, with 9 bases lining up with TRBD1. This CDR3 is 14 amino acids long. Looked up from germline, CDR1 is KGHDR and CDR2 is SFDVKD. V shed 11 bases and J 5 bases; nucleotides not matched to a gene: 11. The CDR3 protein is CASKDRGPCYGYTF. Here the CDR3 DNA reads TGTGCCAGCAAGGACAGGGGACCTTGTTATGGCTACACCTTC.

The chain recombines TRBV30 with TRBJ2-5, with 7 bases aligning to TRBD2. CDR3 size: 13 residues. The junction had 7 bases not matched to a gene; V was cut back by 7 bases and J by 2 bases. CDR1 is GTSNPN and CDR2 is SVGIG in the germline V gene (reference sequence). The CDR3 is CASTVGGQETQYF. The CDR3 coding sequence is TGTGCCTCCACTGTGGGGGGGCAAGAGACCCAGTACTTC.

Here the CDR3 DNA reads TGTGCCAGCAGCTTAGGACGGGGCCTCAACACTGAAGCTTTCTTT. As protein: CASSLGRGLNTEAFF. This sequence joins TRBV7-9 and TRBJ1-1, with D possibly matching TRBD1 (5 bases). This CDR3 has 15 residues. Germline CDR1 reads SEHNR; CDR2 reads FQNEAQ (reference sequence). V shed 1 base and J shed 2 bases, with 11 bases lying between them. The complete variable domain, with remaining parts taken from reference TRBV7-9 and TRBJ1-1, reads DTGVSQNPRHKITKRGQNVTFRCDPISEHNRLYWYRQTLGQGPEFLTYFQNEAQLEKSRLLSDRFSAERPKGSFSTLEIQRTEQGDSAMYLCASSLGRGLNTEAFFGQGTRLTVV.

The chain is built from TRBV5-1 and TRBJ2-5; 7 bases map to TRBD1. CDR1 and CDR2 (germline): SGHRS, YFSETQ. The CDR3 covers 13 residues. V was clipped by 8 bases and J by 4 bases; unmatched bases: 8. The CDR3 coding sequence is TGCGCCAGTACAGGGGCCATGGGAGAGACCCAGTACTTC. Amino acids: CASTGAMGETQYF.

The chain employs TRBV9 and TRBJ1-4; weak D call: TRBD1 (6 bases). Germline loops: CDR1 SGDLS, CDR2 YYNGEE. Trimming took 3 bases from V and 3 from J, leaving 12 bases between them. The CDR3 totals 15 residues. The CDR3 nucleotides read TGTGCCAGCAGCGCCCGGGACACCTCTAATGAAAAACTGTTTTTT. As protein: CASSARDTSNEKLFF.

The J gene is TRBJ1-2, the V gene TRBV19; no definite D call. The V gene's germline CDR1 is LNHDA and CDR2 SQIVND (reference sequence). Trimming cost V 7 bases and J 3 bases, with 15 bases left between them. The CDR3 extends over 14 amino acids. The CDR3 DNA is TGTGCCAGTAATCGTGCGACGGGCGACTATGGCTACACCTTC. Encoded protein: CASNRATGDYGYTF.

V gene TRBV7-9 combines with J gene TRBJ1-1, with a possible D match to TRBD1 (5 bases). Germline V gene lookup returns CDR1 SEHNR and CDR2 FQNEAQ (reference sequence). With 1 base removed from V and 1 base from J, the gap between germline ends came to 10 bases. The CDR3 contains 15 residues. The CDR3 is CASSLGGARNTEAFF. The CDR3 nucleotides read TGTGCCAGCAGCTTAGGTGGGGCCAGGAACACTGAAGCTTTCTTT.

This clone was detected only once. The genes are TRBV2 and TRBJ1-6; D perhaps matches TRBD1 (5 bases). V lost 6 bases to trimming and J lost 6 bases, with 18 bases between them. This CDR3 is built from 16 residues. The germline V gene has CDR1 SNHLY and CDR2 FYNNEI. The CDR3 DNA reads TGTGCCAGCAGGGGGACCTCGGGGAGCCCTAATTCACCCCTCCACTTT. Protein product: CASRGTSGSPNSPLHF. Combining the CDR3 with reference TRBV2 and TRBJ1-6 gives the whole variable domain EPEVTQTPSHQVTQMGQEVILRCVPISNHLYFYWYRQILGQKVEFLVSFYNNEISEKSEIFDDQFSVERPDGSNFTLKIRSTKLEDSAMYFCASRGTSGSPNSPLHFGNGTRLTVT.

This rearrangement joins TRBV9 to TRBJ1-3; 7 bases are a match to TRBD1. The CDR3 runs to 16 residues. The germline gives CDR1 SGDLS, CDR2 YYNGEE. With V trimmed by 3 bases and J by 2 bases, 8 bases remained unmatched. The CDR3 loop reads CASSASRQGTGNTIYF. DNA for the CDR3: TGTGCCAGCAGCGCCTCCCGACAGGGAACTGGAAACACCATATATTTT.

The V gene is TRBV5-4, the J gene TRBJ2-3, with 7 nucleotides matching TRBD1. This CDR3 comprises 14 residues. V was pared by 4 bases and J by 8 bases, with 10 bases of the junction left unmatched. The V gene's germline CDR1 is SGHNT and CDR2 YYREEE (reference sequence). In DNA form, the CDR3 reads TGTGCCAGCAGCACTGGACAGGCGCGGAGTACGCAGTATTTT. Protein: CASSTGQARSTQYF.

This chain joins TRBV19 and TRBJ1-5, with 7 bases that match TRBD1. Per germline, CDR1 LNHDA and CDR2 SQIVND (reference sequence). With 5 bases clipped from V and 5 bases from J, the junction kept 9 bases outside the gene matches. This CDR3 has 15 amino acids. The CDR3 DNA reads TGTGCCAGTAGTCGGGACAGCCCCTCGGATCAGCCCCAGCATTTT. Translated, it gives CASSRDSPSDQPQHF.